The 16 T cell receptor beta chains presented below share a single source sample, sequenced in a study of T cell responses to AZD1222 COVID-19 vaccine. The data were produced by immunoSEQ multiplex PCR, yet TCRdb's version contains in-frame clones alone and is incomplete. The sample lists around 160,000 clones, about 89% seen once, with approximately 3.6% in the top ten. The sample consisted of peripheral blood, taken 28 days after the second AZD1222 dose. The receptors originated from an adult who received the AZD1222 COVID-19 vaccine.

V gene TRBV7-9 combines with J gene TRBJ2-7; 9 bases align to TRBD1. Germline CDR1 reads SEHNR; CDR2 reads FQNEAQ (reference sequence). The V and J ends lost 1 base and 5 bases, in that order; junction bases with no gene match: 3. The CDR3 sequence is 14 residues long. CDR3 nucleotides: TGTGCCAGCAGCTTAGGACAGGGGGGCCACGAGCAGTACTTC. It codes for CASSLGQGGHEQYF.

This clone has just one count. The chain joins TRBV12-5 to TRBJ1-2; D unresolved. V lost 0 bases, J lost 13 bases, and 9 bases lay in between. The CDR3 sequence is 11 residues long. CDR1 and CDR2 from the germline V gene are LGHNT and FRNRAP. The CDR3 DNA sequence: TGTGCTAGTGGTTTGGTTTCCTTCCCCACCTTC. Its translation: CASGLVSFPTF.

The V call is TRBV6-6, the J call TRBJ2-1, with 10 bases fitting TRBD2. The CDR3 is 17 amino acids. Per the germline V gene, CDR1 is MNHNY and CDR2 is SVGAGI (reference sequence). The J segment lost 3 bases and the V segment lost 5 bases, leaving 10 bases of the junction unmatched. CDR3: CASSQVAAGGYYNEQFF. Here the CDR3 DNA reads TGTGCCAGCAGTCAGGTTGCAGCGGGAGGGTACTACAATGAGCAGTTCTTC.

J is TRBJ1-5 and V is TRBV19; D remains ambiguous. In germline, CDR1 is LNHDA, CDR2 SQIVND (reference sequence). Trimming removed 0 bases at V and 12 bases at J, with 9 bases between. This CDR3 contains 12 residues. The DNA for the CDR3 is TGTGCCAGTAGTATAGACCGGGTGGGCCAGCATTTT. It encodes CASSIDRVGQHF.

The rearrangement uses TRBV11-2 and TRBJ2-7, with 13 bases that match TRBD2. The CDR3 sequence is 14 residues long. The V segment lost 6 bases and the J segment 6 bases; nucleotides outside the gene matches: 5. Per the germline V gene, CDR1 is SGHAT and CDR2 is FQNNGV. The CDR3 DNA follows: TGTGCCAGCAGAAGGGGACTAGCGGGAATCGAGCAGTACTTC. This sequence encodes CASRRGLAGIEQYF.

The J gene is TRBJ1-2, the V gene TRBV6-2 or TRBV6-3; no clear D gene. Trimming removed 6 bases at V and 5 bases at J, with 7 bases between. Germline values: CDR1 MNHEY, CDR2 SVGEGT. The CDR3 runs 11 residues. This chain's CDR3 is CASSPRYGYTF. Written as DNA, the CDR3 is TGTGCCAGCAGCCCGAGGTATGGCTACACCTTC.

In DNA, the CDR3 is TGTGCCAGCAGTGATGTGGGACTAGCGTCTTACAATGAGCAGTTCTTC. Its translation: CASSDVGLASYNEQFF. The chain recombines TRBV6-1 with TRBJ2-1; TRBD2 matches 10 bases. V gave up 3 bases and J gave up 4 bases; unmatched junction bases: 6. The length of the CDR3 is 16 residues. In germline, CDR1 is MNHNS, CDR2 SASEGT.

The chain joins TRBV7-6 to TRBJ2-7; 9 nucleotides match TRBD2. Germline values: CDR1 SGHVS, CDR2 FNYEAQ. This CDR3 has 15 residues. The V segment lost 5 bases and the J segment 4 bases; nucleotides outside the gene matches: 9. The CDR3 coding sequence is TGTGCCAGCAGCCCCCTGGCGGGGGGGGGTTACGAGCAGTACTTC. Translating gives CASSPLAGGGYEQYF.

This rearrangement joins TRBV18 to TRBJ2-7, with a possible D match to TRBD1 (5 bases). Germline V gene sequence: CDR1 KGHSH, CDR2 LQKENI. The CDR3 is made up of 14 amino acids. Trimming left V 5 bases short and J 3 bases short, with 14 bases between. CDR3 coding DNA: TGTGCCAGCTCATCGTTCCCAGGGCTCTACGAGCAGTACTTC. It is translated as CASSSFPGLYEQYF. Full variable domain (outside the CDR3, taken from reference TRBV18 and TRBJ2-7): NAGVMQNPRHLVRRRGQEARLRCSPMKGHSHVYWYRQLPEEGLKFMVYLQKENIIDESGMPKERFSAEFPKEGPSILRIQQVVRGDSAAYFCASSSFPGLYEQYFGPGTRLTVT.

A note on this clone: At one boundary the junction diverges from the germline segment, which might be a read error. This chain uses TRBV6-2 or TRBV6-3 with TRBJ2-1; D possibly corresponds to TRBD1 (5 bases). The CDR3 is 15 residues long. Germline V gene sequence: CDR1 MNHEY, CDR2 SVGEGT. CDR3 region: CVSSYVGVGGDEQFF. CDR3 sequence (DNA): TGTGTCAGCAGTTACGTAGGGGTTGGTGGTGATGAGCAGTTCTTC.

The chain employs TRBV14 and TRBJ2-4; 7 bases agree with TRBD1. Trimming took 0 bases from V and 0 from J; bases not matched to a gene: 17. This CDR3 comprises 21 residues. Germline V gene sequence: CDR1 SGHDN, CDR2 FVKESK. This CDR3 is CASSQDSPDRVGPLAKNIQYF. As DNA, the CDR3 is TGTGCCAGCAGCCAAGATTCACCTGACAGGGTGGGGCCTTTAGCCAAAAACATTCAGTACTTC.

The chain has TRBV10-3 and TRBJ2-3, with 8 bases lining up with TRBD2. The trim removed 0 bases at V and 2 bases at J, leaving 7 bases unmatched. The CDR3 loop spans 17 amino acids. The germline gives CDR1 ENHRY, CDR2 SYGVKD. This CDR3 reads CAISESIGRASTDTQYF. CDR3 bases: TGTGCCATCAGTGAGTCAATCGGGAGGGCCTCCACAGATACGCAGTATTTT.

The rearrangement uses TRBV18 and TRBJ1-1; D not certain. The V end lost 0 bases, the J end lost 1 base, and 6 bases lay between the germline ends. This CDR3 comprises 14 residues. Germline V gene sequence: CDR1 KGHSH, CDR2 LQKENI. CDR3 region: CASSPPQGNTEAFF. The CDR3 region has the DNA TGTGCCAGCTCACCACCACAAGGGAACACTGAAGCTTTCTTT.

The chain joins TRBV7-9 to TRBJ1-2; no reliable D call. Trimming shortened V by 2 bases and J by 3 bases, and 4 bases separated the two germline ends. From germline, CDR1 is SEHNR and CDR2 FQNEAQ (reference sequence). The CDR3 covers 12 residues. CDR3 DNA sequence: TGTGCCAGCAGCTTAATTGACTATGGCTACACCTTC. Translating it yields CASSLIDYGYTF.

This clone was counted only a few times. This chain joins TRBV4-3 and TRBJ1-1; TRBD1 is a possible D gene (6 bases). Germline V gene lookup returns CDR1 LGHNA and CDR2 YSLEER. V was trimmed by 1 base and J by 5 bases, leaving 11 bases between them. CDR3 length: 14 amino acids. CDR3 loop: CASSQAGGHTEAFF. The CDR3 DNA reads TGCGCCAGCAGCCAAGCGGGGGGCCATACTGAAGCTTTCTTT.

This clone has a single count. This chain uses TRBV18 with TRBJ1-1, with TRBD1 identical over 8 bases. Germline assignment: CDR1 KGHSH and CDR2 LQKENI. Unmatched junction bases numbered 11, after V lost 3 bases and J lost 11 bases. CDR3 length equals 14 residues. The CDR3 spells CASSPVGQGVEAFF. The CDR3 nucleotides are TGTGCCAGCTCACCGGTTGGACAGGGAGTGGAGGCTTTCTTT.